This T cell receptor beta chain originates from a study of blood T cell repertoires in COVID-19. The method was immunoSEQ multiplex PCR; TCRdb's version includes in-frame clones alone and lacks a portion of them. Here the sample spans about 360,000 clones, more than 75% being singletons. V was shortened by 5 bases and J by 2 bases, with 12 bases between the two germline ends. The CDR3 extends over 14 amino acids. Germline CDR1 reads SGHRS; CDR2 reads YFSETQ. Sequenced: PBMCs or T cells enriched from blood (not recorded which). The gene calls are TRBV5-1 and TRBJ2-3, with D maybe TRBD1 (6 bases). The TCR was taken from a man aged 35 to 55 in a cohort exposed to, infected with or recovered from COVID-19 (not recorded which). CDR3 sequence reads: CASRQGPHTDTQYF. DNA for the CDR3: TGCGCCAGCAGGCAGGGGCCCCACACAGATACGCAGTATTTT.